These 22 T cell receptor beta chains were all obtained from the same sample, sequenced in a study of cytomegalovirus exposure and HLA in healthy donors listed by TCRdb under 2017. The method behind the library was the immunoSEQ multiplex PCR assay. For the multiplex PCR, a mixture combining 60 forward primers for TCR Vbeta segments and 13 reverse primers for TCR Jbeta segments was used. As stored in TCRdb, this immuneACCESS dataset retains in-frame rearrangements with V and J assigned. A fraction of the clones does not appear; measured against another copy, unresolved V genes explain less than half of the discrepancy, and the remainder lacks a known reason. The sample profile shows 110,000 to 150,000 clones; around 79% of them were found once. The ten most abundant clones make up 3% to 5% of the sample. The specimen sequenced was PBMCs. These receptors came from a male donor in good health and CMV-seronegative.

The V gene is TRBV5-6, the J gene TRBJ1-1; 7 bases align to TRBD1. Germline lookup yields CDR1 SGHDT and CDR2 YYEEEE. CDR3 length equals 14 residues. V trimming: 0 bases; J trimming: 4 bases; junction bases outside the gene matches: 3. DNA for the CDR3: TGTGCCAGCAGCTTGGTTCAGGGGGTCACTGAAGCTTTCTTT. Translation: CASSLVQGVTEAFF.

The chain has TRBV25-1 and TRBJ2-1; TRBD1 matches at 7 bases. V gave up 3 bases and J gave up 9 bases; unmatched junction bases: 2. CDR3 length equals 12 residues. Per the germline V gene, CDR1 is MGHDK and CDR2 is SYGVNS. This chain's CDR3 is CASSDQGVEQFF. CDR3 in DNA: TGTGCCAGCAGTGACCAGGGGGTTGAGCAGTTCTTC.

The rearrangement uses TRBV6-1 and TRBJ1-2, with 8 bases fitting TRBD1. This CDR3 spans 17 amino acids. From germline, CDR1 is MNHNS and CDR2 SASEGT. Unmatched junction bases numbered 15, after V lost 3 bases and J lost 6 bases. CDR3 loop: CASSEALPQGGTHGYTF. In nucleotides, the CDR3 is TGTGCCAGCAGTGAGGCCTTACCACAGGGGGGGACTCATGGCTACACCTTC.

Only one count was recorded for this clone. This sequence joins TRBV6-5 and TRBJ1-1; D remains ambiguous. V was pared by 0 bases and J by 5 bases, with 4 bases between. The germline V gene has CDR1 MNHEY and CDR2 SVGAGI. The CDR3 is 12 amino acids. The DNA for the CDR3 is TGTGCCAGCAGTTACTCGCGGACTGAAGCTTTCTTT. Protein sequence: CASSYSRTEAFF.

This sequence joins TRBV5-1 and TRBJ2-7, with 10 bases lining up with TRBD2. The CDR3 runs to 15 residues. Trimming removed 4 bases from V and 3 bases from J; junction bases left unmatched: 7. Germline CDR1 SGHRS, CDR2 YFSETQ. CDR3 amino acids: CASSPGLADIYEQYF. Here the CDR3 DNA reads TGCGCCAGCAGCCCAGGACTAGCGGATATCTACGAGCAGTACTTC.

This clone was seen just once. The chain couples TRBV7-8 to TRBJ2-5, with TRBD2 identical over 11 bases. The J call may be mistaken, given a closer DNA end match to TRBJ2-7. The V gene's germline CDR1 is SGHVS and CDR2 FQNEAQ. The CDR3 contains 15 residues. CDR3 protein: CASRGRLAGPYEQYF. The CDR3 nucleotides are TGTGCCAGCAGGGGGCGACTAGCGGGACCCTACGAGCAGTACTTC.

The chain links TRBV19 to TRBJ1-2; perhaps TRBD1 as D (5 bases). The V end lost 7 bases, the J end lost 6 bases, and 9 bases lay between the germline ends. The CDR3 runs to 11 residues. Germline CDR1 reads LNHDA; CDR2 reads SQIVND (reference sequence). Here the CDR3 reads CASMGRDGYTF. CDR3 in DNA: TGTGCCAGTATGGGCAGGGATGGCTACACCTTC.

The sample holds one count of this clone. CDR3 residues: CASSPMDRALNYGYTF. The CDR3 nucleotides are TGTGCCAGCTCACCAATGGACAGGGCCTTAAACTATGGCTACACCTTC. The chain employs TRBV18 and TRBJ1-2; 8 bases match TRBD1. Germline trimming cut 2 bases from V and 2 bases from J; bases unmatched to any gene: 7. This CDR3 comprises 16 residues. Germline CDR1 is KGHSH and CDR2 is LQKENI.

The count of this clone is one. One end of the junction varies from germline; a read error may be responsible. This chain joins TRBV7-9 and TRBJ2-7; no firm D call. The V gene's germline CDR1 is SEHNR and CDR2 FQNEAQ (reference sequence). There are 12 residues in the CDR3. The DNA of the CDR3 is TGTGCCAGCAGCTTAGTCTCCCACGAGCAGTACTTC. It is translated as CASSLVSHEQYF. Filled out from reference TRBV7-9 and TRBJ2-7, the complete variable domain reads DTGVSQNPRHKITKRGQNVTFRCDPISEHNRLYWYRQTLGQGPEFLTYFQNEAQLEKSRLLSDRFSAERPKGSFSTLEIQRTEQGDSAMYLCASSLVSHEQYFGPGTRLTVT.

The V call is TRBV7-6, the J call TRBJ2-3, with 8 bases fitting TRBD1. The junction had 6 bases not matched to a gene; V was cut back by 5 bases and J by 2 bases. CDR3 length equals 15 residues. The germline gives CDR1 SGHVS, CDR2 FNYEAQ. DNA for the CDR3: TGTGCCAGCAGCACCCGACAGGGGAACACAGATACGCAGTATTTT. It translates to CASSTRQGNTDTQYF.

The V and J genes are TRBV4-1 and TRBJ2-3; TRBD2 matches 8 bases. Trimming removed 2 bases from V and 2 bases from J; junction bases left unmatched: 6. This CDR3 comprises 16 residues. Germline V gene sequence: CDR1 MGHRA, CDR2 YSYEKL. In DNA, the CDR3 is TGCGCCAGCAGCCAAATTACGGGGGGGATCACAGATACGCAGTATTTT. This encodes CASSQITGGITDTQYF.

This sequence joins TRBV12-5 and TRBJ2-5; 7 positions match TRBD2. CDR3 size: 16 residues. Germline V gene data show CDR1 as LGHNT and CDR2 as FRNRAP. Trimming cost V 1 base and J 2 bases; bases outside gene matches: 7. The CDR3 DNA reads TGTGCTAGTGGTTTGGGGAAGGGTAGCGGGCAAGAGACCCAGTACTTC. It yields the protein CASGLGKGSGQETQYF.

The chain employs TRBV5-4 and TRBJ1-1, with a weak D call TRBD1 (6 bases). V was cut by 5 bases and J by 8 bases, with 25 bases left in between. CDR3 length: 16 residues. From germline, CDR1 is SGHNT and CDR2 YYREEE (reference sequence). The CDR3 sequence: CASSLSDRYGLLEAFF. The CDR3 nucleotides are TGTGCCAGCAGTCTCAGTGACAGGTACGGTTTGCTAGAAGCTTTCTTT.

The CDR3 is CASREAGGLSETQYF. The CDR3 nucleotides read TGCGCCAGCCGGGAGGCGGGGGGGCTCTCAGAGACCCAGTACTTC. V and J are TRBV5-1 and TRBJ2-5; 9 bases map to TRBD2. V shed 7 bases and J 4 bases; nucleotides not matched to a gene: 11. The germline CDR1 and CDR2 sequences are SGHRS and YFSETQ. The CDR3 consists of 15 residues.

This rearrangement joins TRBV28 to TRBJ1-2; TRBD1 might be the D (6 bases). The length of the CDR3 is 13 residues. V lost 6 bases and J 4 bases, leaving 12 bases between the germline ends. Germline V gene data show CDR1 as MDHEN and CDR2 as SYDVKM. CDR3 DNA sequence: TGTGCCAGCAGAGAACAGGGCGTCTATGGCTACACCTTC. Residues: CASREQGVYGYTF.

The V gene is TRBV4-3, the J gene TRBJ2-3, with D perhaps TRBD1 (6 bases). Germline loops: CDR1 LGHNA, CDR2 YSLEER. The CDR3 has 18 amino acids. Trimming took off 0 bases at V and 1 base at J, with 17 bases between the two ends. The CDR3 loop is CASSQDRGTGRRTDTQYF. In DNA, the CDR3 is TGCGCCAGCAGCCAAGACAGGGGTACGGGGCGACGCACAGATACGCAGTATTTT.

V is TRBV7-6 and J is TRBJ1-3; 7 nucleotides match TRBD1. This CDR3 is built from 16 residues. The ends lost 5 bases at V and 5 bases at J; junction bases unmatched: 12. Germline V gene sequence: CDR1 SGHVS, CDR2 FNYEAQ. The chain's CDR3 is CASSQGQSSLRNTIYF. The CDR3 DNA reads TGTGCCAGCAGCCAGGGACAGTCCTCCTTGCGAAACACCATATATTTT.

This chain links TRBV27 with TRBJ1-2; 10 bases are shared with TRBD1. The ends lost 6 bases at V and 7 bases at J; junction bases unmatched: 8. The germline gives CDR1 MNHEY, CDR2 SMNVEV (reference sequence). This CDR3 has 14 residues. The CDR3 DNA sequence: TGTGCCAGCAGAGAACGGGACAGGGGATCTGGCTACACCTTC. Protein: CASRERDRGSGYTF.

V and J are TRBV27 and TRBJ1-4, with 7 positions matching TRBD1. From germline, CDR1 is MNHEY and CDR2 SMNVEV (reference sequence). The J segment lost 7 bases and the V segment lost 4 bases, leaving 6 bases of the junction unmatched. CDR3 length: 14 residues. CDR3 coding DNA: TGTGCCAGCAGTTCCAGGGGGTTCGGTGAAAAACTGTTTTTT. Its protein product is CASSSRGFGEKLFF. The full variable domain, with the rest looked up from reference TRBV27 and TRBJ1-4, is EAQVTQNPRYLITVTGKKLTVTCSQNMNHEYMSWYRQDPGLGLRQIYYSMNVEVTDKGDVPEGYKVSRKEKRNFPLILESPSPNQTSLYFCASSSRGFGEKLFFGSGTQLSVL.

The chain carries TRBV7-9 and TRBJ1-4; TRBD1 might be the D (5 bases). The CDR3 is made up of 15 amino acids. Between the trimmed V and J ends, which lost 8 bases and 7 bases, there was a span of 20 bases. Germline CDR1 SEHNR, CDR2 FQNEAQ (reference sequence). CDR3 DNA sequence: TGTGCCAGCGGCGATCTAGGGGCGGACGGTGAAAAACTGTTTTTT. Its protein is CASGDLGADGEKLFF.

This chain uses TRBV27 with TRBJ2-1, with 10 bases that match TRBD2. This CDR3 is 15 amino acids long. CDR1 MNHEY and CDR2 SMNVEV come from the germline V gene (reference sequence). With V trimmed by 0 bases and J by 7 bases, 3 bases remained unmatched. The CDR3 is CASSLSTSGLNEQFF. The CDR3 bases are TGTGCCAGCAGTTTATCGACTAGCGGGTTAAATGAGCAGTTCTTC.

The V and J genes are TRBV6-4 and TRBJ2-1, with 13 bases identical to TRBD2. The germline gives CDR1 MRHNA, CDR2 SNTAGT. This CDR3 spans 15 amino acids. J lost 7 bases, V lost 3 bases, and 3 bases had no gene match. CDR3 nucleotides: TGTGCCAGCAGTGAACTAGCGGGAGGGGGTAATGAGCAGTTCTTC. It codes for CASSELAGGGNEQFF.